These 7 T cell receptor beta chains were all obtained from the same sample, sequenced in a study of blood T cell repertoires in COVID-19. Produced via immunoSEQ multiplex PCR; TCRdb's table is partial and in-frame only. The sample has more than 150,000 clones, 70% to 90% seen once. The sequenced sample was peripheral blood. These receptor sequences come from a man between 65 and 79 years old with active or convalescent COVID-19.

The rearrangement uses TRBV19 and TRBJ1-2; no reliable D call. Germline assignment: CDR1 LNHDA and CDR2 SQIVND (reference sequence). The CDR3 has 13 residues. V lost 7 bases to trimming and J lost 0 bases, with 9 bases between them. CDR3 DNA: TGTGCCAGTACCACAACAGCTAACTATGGCTACACCTTC. Translated, it gives CASTTTANYGYTF. Drawing the rest from reference TRBV19 and TRBJ1-2, the complete variable domain is DGGITQSPKYLFRKEGQNVTLSCEQNLNHDAMYWYRQDPGQGLRLIYYSQIVNDFQKGDIAEGYSVSREKKESFPLTVTSAQKNPTAFYLCASTTTANYGYTFGSGTRLTVV.

The CDR3 reads CASSLLAGSSYEQYF. CDR3 DNA sequence: TGTGCCAGCAGTTTACTAGCGGGATCCTCCTACGAGCAGTACTTC. The chain carries TRBV27 and TRBJ2-7; 9 bases are a match to TRBD2. This CDR3 region has 15 residues. CDR1 is MNHEY, CDR2 SMNVEV, per germline (reference sequence). V was clipped by 2 bases and J by 0 bases; unmatched bases: 2.

The rearrangement joins TRBV11-2 to TRBJ2-1; D ambiguous. Germline CDR1 reads SGHAT; CDR2 reads FQNNGV. V dropped 5 bases and J dropped 4 bases, with 12 bases sitting between them. This CDR3 is built from 14 residues. CDR3 in amino acids: CASSPSGPYNEQFF. The CDR3 DNA reads as TGTGCCAGCAGCCCCTCCGGTCCATACAATGAGCAGTTCTTC.

V and J are TRBV5-1 and TRBJ2-5, with 12 positions matching TRBD2. The CDR3 is 17 residues long. Germline CDR1 is SGHRS and CDR2 is YFSETQ. With V trimmed by 2 bases and J by 5 bases, 10 bases remained unmatched. CDR3 nucleotide sequence: TGCGCCAGCAGCTTTGACCCGCTAGCGGGGGGGCGGGAGACCCAGTACTTC. Encoded protein: CASSFDPLAGGRETQYF.

This chain joins TRBV12-3 or TRBV12-4 and TRBJ1-1, with TRBD1 as a possible D gene (6 bases). This CDR3 is 13 amino acids long. Trimming left V 6 bases short and J 7 bases short, with 15 bases between. The CDR3 here is CASSLDRRYEAFF. Here the CDR3 DNA reads TGTGCCAGCAGCCTTGACAGGAGATATGAAGCTTTCTTT.

The J gene is TRBJ2-7, the V gene TRBV7-2; TRBD1 matches at 9 bases. The germline V gene has CDR1 SGHTA and CDR2 FQGNSA. The CDR3 consists of 14 residues. V shed 5 bases and J 5 bases; nucleotides not matched to a gene: 7. In DNA, the CDR3 is TGTGCCAGCAGCAAGGACAGGGGAAAAGACGAGCAGTACTTC. Protein: CASSKDRGKDEQYF.

This chain joins TRBV27 and TRBJ1-1; 8 nucleotides line up with TRBD1. The CDR3 totals 15 residues. Germline assignment: CDR1 MNHEY and CDR2 SMNVEV (reference sequence). The V and J ends lost 5 bases and 10 bases, in that order; junction bases with no gene match: 15. As DNA, the CDR3 is TGTGCCAGCAGTGCGGGGACAGGACTAGGTGGGGGAGCTTTCTTT. It encodes CASSAGTGLGGGAFF.